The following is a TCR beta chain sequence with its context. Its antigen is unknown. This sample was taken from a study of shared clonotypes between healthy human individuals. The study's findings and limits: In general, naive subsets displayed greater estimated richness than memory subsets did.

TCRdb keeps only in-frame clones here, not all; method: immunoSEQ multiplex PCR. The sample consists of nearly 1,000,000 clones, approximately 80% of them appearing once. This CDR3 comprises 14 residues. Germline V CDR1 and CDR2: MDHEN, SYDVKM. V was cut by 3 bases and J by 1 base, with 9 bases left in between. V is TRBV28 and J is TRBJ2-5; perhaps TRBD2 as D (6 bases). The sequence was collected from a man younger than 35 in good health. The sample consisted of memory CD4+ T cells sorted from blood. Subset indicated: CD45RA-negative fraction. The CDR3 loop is CASSFGGVQETQYF. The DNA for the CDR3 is TGTGCCAGCAGTTTTGGCGGGGTCCAAGAGACCCAGTACTTC.